Detailed here is one TCR beta chain. This record belongs to a study of blood T cell repertoires in COVID-19. Study information: The United States, Italy and Spain supplied acute and convalescent COVID-19 samples. T cells, B-cell-depleted T cells, or PBMCs supplied cDNA or gDNA.

After removal of 3 bases from V and 6 bases from J, the junction contained 7 bases not matched to a gene. Germline CDR1 and CDR2: DFQATT and SNEGSKA (reference sequence). The CDR3 is made up of 15 amino acids. Original processing notes: Scientists estimated how many nucleated cells there were by amplifying reference gene primers. Using immunoSEQ multiplex PCR, the repertoire was profiled, and TCRdb retains in-frame clones only, with some absent. That table supplies the V and J calls and clone size; D and trimming were determined from the DNA. The sample lists over 250,000 clones, roughly nine tenths seen once, with roughly 3.9% in the top ten.

The receptor comes from a man in his 60s who had recovered from COVID-19. This chain joins TRBV20-1 and TRBJ2-1; TRBD2 agrees at 11 bases. The material sequenced was peripheral blood. Here the CDR3 DNA reads TGCAGTGCTAGTACAACTAGCGGGGGCCTCAATGAGCAGTTCTTC. Protein: CSASTTSGGLNEQFF.